The sequence of this T cell receptor beta chain was determined in a study of regulatory T cells in long-lasting Graves disease. Regarding the study as a whole: Persistent disease was associated with favored TRBV28 usage and with favored use of TRBJ1-2 and TRBJ2-5.

The ends were cut back, 1 base at V and 2 bases at J, with 17 bases in the middle. Germline V gene lookup returns CDR1 SGHTA and CDR2 FQGNSA. The CDR3 totals 17 residues. In this sample, this clonotype turned up many times. Its antigen is still unknown. Assembly of TCR beta libraries relied on iRepertoire HTBI primers together with Arm-PCR of CDR3 regions. TCRdb re-analysed the multiplex PCR reads in MiXCR, keeping a single row per CDR3 protein. The sample carries 400,000 or so distinct CDR3 sequences, roughly 20% recorded once. Time point here: persistent/refractory GD, antithyroid drugs over 5 years with positive TRAb. With RNA extracted from PBMCs as input, the TCR library was made. Peripheral blood, around 9.7 milliliters per patient, was collected in EDTA tubes.

This receptor was taken from a female donor with Graves disease. This rearrangement joins TRBV7-2 to TRBJ2-5; D assignment may be TRBD1 or TRBD2 (6 bases each). This material consisted of peripheral blood mononuclear cells (PBMCs), taken when the disease was refractory, from a patient treated with antithyroid drugs. CDR3 in DNA: TGTGCCAGCAGCTTAGAAGGTTTTAAAGGGGGGCAAGAGACCCAGTACTTC. It encodes CASSLEGFKGGQETQYF.